This T cell receptor beta chain was observed in a study of sequential checkpoint blockade in melanoma. Study-level background: Both treatment sequences were followed by maintenance nivolumab. DNA from around 87 pretreatment tumor samples underwent TCRβ immunosequencing. Whole-study findings and limits: Rising tumor T-cell fraction and clonality meant about 30 times likelier benefit. Pretreatment TIL clonality tracked with response in the nivolumab-first arm.

This CDR3 comprises 12 residues. The data were produced by immunoSEQ multiplex PCR, yet TCRdb's version contains in-frame clones alone and is incomplete. The top ten hold about 1.6% of the sample, which has tens of thousands of clones, under 35% seen once. Note on this clone: What it recognizes is unknown.

Treatment indicated: randomized to nivolumab then ipilimumab (arm A) or the reverse (arm B). The receptor comes from a human donor with melanoma. V is TRBV1 and J is TRBJ2-7; the table's D call TRBD2 went unverified against the DNA. TRBV1 is annotated as a pseudogene. Material: tumor tissue (inferred from file names), obtained from a patient given nivolumab and ipilimumab in sequence. CDR3 loop: CASSHDGGEQYF. In nucleotides, the CDR3 is TGCGCCAGCAGCCATGACGGGGGGGAGCAGTACTTC.